This T cell receptor (beta chain) was sequenced during a study of CD8 T cells in Susac syndrome. TCR beta sequences were obtained from blood CD8+ and CD4+ T cells. Healthy donors formed controls matched for age and sex. TEMRA cells were FACS-enriched, unlike CD8+ and CD4+ T cells, which were negatively isolated. CDR3 length: 15 amino acids. V dropped 4 bases and J dropped 5; count of bases not matched to a gene: 7. Germline values: CDR1 MDHEN, CDR2 SYDVKM. Random hexamers served to reverse transcribe roughly 0.5 to 1 ug RNA. Across 54 Vbeta and 13 Jbeta, immunoSEQ multiplex PCR amplified TCR beta CDR3. Each CDR3 protein gets one entry after TCRdb re-called the immunoSEQ multiplex PCR reads with MiXCR. The table records approximately 170,000 distinct CDR3 sequences, 92% of them present only once.

Source material: CD4+ T cells from PBMCs. The chain has TRBV28 and TRBJ1-5; the match to TRBD1 covers 8 bases. This sequence was found in a human donor in good health. The chain's CDR3 is CASSSGQGRDQPQHF. As DNA, the CDR3 is TGTGCCAGCAGTTCCGGACAGGGCCGGGATCAGCCCCAGCATTTT.